These T cell receptor beta chains were read from a single sample in a study of cytomegalovirus exposure and HLA in healthy donors. The protocol was immunoSEQ multiplex PCR, while the TCRdb copy is restricted to in-frame clones and leaves out a portion. The sample shows some 130,000 clones, roughly 10% of them seen only once. Material for sequencing was PBMCs. The source of these receptors is a man aged 50 to 60 in good health and CMV-seronegative. The CDR3 runs from the conserved cysteine through the conserved F or W. A D gene is named only where the DNA matches it firmly.

CASSPSSYNEQFF	-	TRBV6-4
CASSYSGGGHEQYF	-	TRBV6-5
CASSQITYGTGGTEAFF	TRBD1	TRBV4-1
CASSFGRDTEAFF	-	TRBV7-9
CASRNSGRARNNEQFF	TRBD2	TRBV11-2
CASSLPGLASTGELFF	TRBD2	TRBV5-1
CASSNDGYTF	-	TRBV21-1
CASRKAGGVNEKLFF	TRBD1	TRBV6-1
CAWKGSGDTEAFF	-	TRBV30
CSVEGLSALEGTEAFF	-	TRBV29-1
CASSLRRSTATRETQYF	-	TRBV7-6
CASSEAGSSYNEQFF	-	TRBV6-1
CASSTNLRPGDYGYTF	-	TRBV11-2
CASRGGTSGYTDTQYF	TRBD2	TRBV2
CASSLEQFF	-	TRBV7-2
CASSLVGGSGNTIYF	-	TRBV7-7
CAWSVQREVAKQFF	-	TRBV30